The 7 T cell receptor beta chains below were found in one sample sequenced in a study of T cell responses to AZD1222 COVID-19 vaccine. Clones were sequenced by immunoSEQ multiplex PCR, and TCRdb holds only the in-frame ones, with some missing. The sample contains about 110,000 clones, around 90% of which appear only once. Sample: peripheral blood, taken on day 0 of AZD1222 vaccination. Every receptor here comes from an adult in good health.

This clone was counted between two and nine times. The gene calls are TRBV6-5 and TRBJ2-2; the D is unclear. The V and J ends lost 5 bases and 6 bases respectively, with 10 bases between them. The CDR3 loop spans 13 amino acids. Per germline, CDR1 MNHEY and CDR2 SVGAGI. In DNA form, the CDR3 reads TGTGCCAGCAGTCTGAGGAGAGCCGGGGAGCTGTTTTTT. As protein: CASSLRRAGELFF.

This sequence joins TRBV5-1 and TRBJ1-2; no definite D call. V shed 4 bases and J shed 3 bases, with 16 bases lying between them. This CDR3 has 15 residues. The germline gives CDR1 SGHRS, CDR2 YFSETQ. The CDR3 DNA follows: TGCGCCAGCAGCCCGGTCGGACGGGAACACTATGGCTACACCTTC. It specifies CASSPVGREHYGYTF. Together with reference TRBV5-1 and TRBJ1-2, the CDR3 gives the full variable domain: KAGVTQTPRYLIKTRGQQVTLSCSPISGHRSVSWYQQTPGQGLQFLFEYFSETQRNKGNFPGRFSGRQFSNSRSEMNVSTLELGDSALYLCASSPVGREHYGYTFGSGTRLTVV.

The rearrangement links TRBV5-5 to TRBJ2-7; 10 nucleotides line up with TRBD1. The CDR3 loop spans 14 amino acids. V shed 5 bases and J 6 bases; nucleotides not matched to a gene: 8. Per germline, CDR1 SGHKS and CDR2 YYEKEE (reference sequence). In nucleotides, the CDR3 is TGTGCCAGCAGTTCCGGGACAGGGGAGTTCGAGCAGTACTTC. Translated, it gives CASSSGTGEFEQYF.

The chain links TRBV27 to TRBJ1-5, with TRBD1 matching over 9 bases. The CDR3 is made up of 14 amino acids. CDR1 and CDR2 from the germline V gene are MNHEY and SMNVEV (reference sequence). Germline trimming cut 5 bases from V and 5 bases from J; bases unmatched to any gene: 4. Here the CDR3 DNA reads TGTGCCAGCAGTCTGGGACAGGGCTATCAGCCCCAGCATTTT. Amino acids: CASSLGQGYQPQHF.

The CDR3, as DNA: TGTGCCACCAGTGATTTGCGTTTTGGGGGCACAGATACGCAGTATTTT. Encoded protein: CATSDLRFGGTDTQYF. The chain has TRBV24-1 and TRBJ2-3; D gene uncertain. Trimming left V 0 bases short and J 1 base short, with 10 bases between. Germline CDR1 is KGHDR and CDR2 is SFDVKD. This CDR3 has 16 residues.

The gene calls are TRBV6-2 or TRBV6-3 and TRBJ2-5; no clear D gene. Per germline, CDR1 MNHEY and CDR2 SVGEGT. Trimming removed 0 bases at V and 2 bases at J, with 1 base between. There are 12 residues in the CDR3. The CDR3 loop is CASSYSQETQYF. The DNA of the CDR3 is TGTGCCAGCAGTTACTCGCAAGAGACCCAGTACTTC.

This chain joins TRBV12-3 or TRBV12-4 and TRBJ1-6, with D perhaps TRBD1 (6 bases). The CDR3 spans 13 residues. The V end was cut by 8 bases, the J end by 7 bases, with 12 bases between. DNA of the CDR3: TGTGCCAGCTGGGTACAGGGAAATTCACCCCTCCACTTT. Translating it yields CASWVQGNSPLHF.